This T cell receptor beta chain was found in a study of blood T cell repertoires in COVID-19. The overall study: Spain, Italy and the United States supplied samples that represented acute and convalescent COVID-19. Sources were T cells, B-cell-depleted T cells, or PBMCs; the material itself was cDNA or gDNA.

Authors' analysis steps: The assay estimated nucleated cells by amplifying reference gene primers. Data came from immunoSEQ multiplex PCR; TCRdb stores just in-frame clones and leaves some out. The D gene and trimming were derived from the DNA, and the V and J assignments and clone size from that table. The repertoire holds some 130,000 clones, roughly 80% seen once, with 15% to 20% in the top ten. The V gene lost 4 bases and the J gene lost 3 bases, with 17 bases spanning the gap. This CDR3 is 16 amino acids long. Germline V gene sequence: CDR1 PRHDT, CDR2 FYEKMQ (reference sequence). The sample taken for sequencing was peripheral blood. This chain connects TRBV13 to TRBJ2-3, with D possibly matching TRBD2 (5 bases). The receptor was derived from a woman of 80 years or more with acute or convalescent COVID-19. CDR3 in DNA: TGTGCCAGCAGCTCTGACCCTAGCCGCGGAACAGATACGCAGTATTTT. It codes for CASSSDPSRGTDTQYF. Combining the CDR3 with reference TRBV13 and TRBJ2-3 gives the whole variable domain AAGVIQSPRHLIKEKRETATLKCYPIPRHDTVYWYQQGPGQDPQFLISFYEKMQSDKGSIPDRFSAQQFSDYHSELNMSSLELGDSALYFCASSSDPSRGTDTQYFGPGTRLTVL.